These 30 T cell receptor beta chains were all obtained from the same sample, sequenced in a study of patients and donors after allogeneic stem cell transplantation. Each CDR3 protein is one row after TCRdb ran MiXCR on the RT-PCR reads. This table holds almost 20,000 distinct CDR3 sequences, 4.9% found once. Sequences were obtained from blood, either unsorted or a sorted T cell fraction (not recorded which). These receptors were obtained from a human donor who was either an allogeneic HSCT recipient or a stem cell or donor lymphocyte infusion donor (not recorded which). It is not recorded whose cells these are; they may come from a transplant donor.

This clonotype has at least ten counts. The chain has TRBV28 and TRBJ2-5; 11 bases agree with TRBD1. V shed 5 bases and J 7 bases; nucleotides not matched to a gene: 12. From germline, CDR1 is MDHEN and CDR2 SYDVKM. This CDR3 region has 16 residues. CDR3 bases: TGTGCCAGCAGTACGCCGAGGACAGGGGGCGGCGGGACCCAGTACTTC. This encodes CASSTPRTGGGGTQYF.

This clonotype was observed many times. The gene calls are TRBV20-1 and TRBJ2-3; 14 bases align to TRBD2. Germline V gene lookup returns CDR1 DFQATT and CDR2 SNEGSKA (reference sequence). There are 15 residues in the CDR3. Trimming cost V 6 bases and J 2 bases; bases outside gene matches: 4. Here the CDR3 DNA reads TGCAGTGCGCCGACTAGCGGGGGGGTCACAGATACGCAGTATTTT. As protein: CSAPTSGGVTDTQYF.

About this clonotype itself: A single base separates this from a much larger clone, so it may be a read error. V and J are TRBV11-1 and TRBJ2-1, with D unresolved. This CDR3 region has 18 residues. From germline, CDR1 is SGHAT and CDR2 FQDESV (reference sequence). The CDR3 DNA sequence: TGTGCCAGCAGCTTTTCCCGGATGTCGCAGACCTCCTACAATGAACAGTTCTTC. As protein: CASSFSRMSQTSYNEQFF.

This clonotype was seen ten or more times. CDR3 loop: CASSSAGGAFF. The CDR3 coding sequence is TGTGCCAGCAGCTCCGCGGGTGGAGCTTTCTTT. This chain uses TRBV7-9 with TRBJ1-1; D uncertain. Trimming stripped 4 bases from V and 10 bases from J, with 10 bases between. The V gene's germline CDR1 is SEHNR and CDR2 FQNEAQ (reference sequence). The CDR3 consists of 11 residues.

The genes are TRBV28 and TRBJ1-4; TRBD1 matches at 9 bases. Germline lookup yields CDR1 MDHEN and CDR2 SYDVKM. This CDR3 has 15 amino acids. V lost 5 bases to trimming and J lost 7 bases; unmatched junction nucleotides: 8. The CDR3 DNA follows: TGTGCCAGCAGTCTCCCGGGACAGGGAGGTGAAAAACTGTTTTTT. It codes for CASSLPGQGGEKLFF.

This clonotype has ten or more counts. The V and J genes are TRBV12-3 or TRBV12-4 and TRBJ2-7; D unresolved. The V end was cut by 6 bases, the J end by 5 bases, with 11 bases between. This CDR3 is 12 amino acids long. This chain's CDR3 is CASRRADNEQYF. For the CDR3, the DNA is TGTGCCAGCAGGAGAGCCGACAACGAGCAGTACTTC.

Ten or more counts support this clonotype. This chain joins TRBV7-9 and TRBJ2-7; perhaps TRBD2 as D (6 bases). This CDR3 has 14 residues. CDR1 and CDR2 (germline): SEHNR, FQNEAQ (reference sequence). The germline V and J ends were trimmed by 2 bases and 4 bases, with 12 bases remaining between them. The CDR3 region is CASSLQAGWYEQYF. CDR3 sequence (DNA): TGTGCCAGCAGCTTACAAGCGGGCTGGTACGAGCAGTACTTC.

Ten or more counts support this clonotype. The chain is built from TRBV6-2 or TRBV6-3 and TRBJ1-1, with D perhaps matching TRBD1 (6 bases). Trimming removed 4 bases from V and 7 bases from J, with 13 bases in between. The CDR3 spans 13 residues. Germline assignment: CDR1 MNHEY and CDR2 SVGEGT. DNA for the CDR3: TGTGCCAGCAGTTTGCACAGGGATGATGAAGCTTTCTTT. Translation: CASSLHRDDEAFF.

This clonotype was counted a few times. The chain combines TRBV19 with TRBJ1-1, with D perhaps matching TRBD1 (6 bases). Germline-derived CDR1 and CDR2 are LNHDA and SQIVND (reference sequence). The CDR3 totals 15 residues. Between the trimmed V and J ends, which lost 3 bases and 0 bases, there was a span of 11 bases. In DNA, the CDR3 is TGTGCCAGTAGTATCACAGGGACTATGAACACTGAAGCTTTCTTT. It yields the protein CASSITGTMNTEAFF.

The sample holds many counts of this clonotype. For the CDR3, the DNA is TGTGCCAGCAGCTTAGACGGGGTCCCCTACAATGAGCAGTTCTTC. Residues: CASSLDGVPYNEQFF. The chain couples TRBV7-2 to TRBJ2-1; D may be TRBD2 (5 bases). The ends were cut back, 1 base at V and 2 bases at J, with 9 bases in the middle. Germline V lookup: CDR1 SGHTA, CDR2 FQGNSA. The CDR3 is 15 amino acids.

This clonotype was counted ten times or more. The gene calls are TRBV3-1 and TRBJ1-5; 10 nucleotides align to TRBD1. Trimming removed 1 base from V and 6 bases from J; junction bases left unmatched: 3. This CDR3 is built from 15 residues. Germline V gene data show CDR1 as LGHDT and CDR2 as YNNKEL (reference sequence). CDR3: CASSQGTGGSQPQHF. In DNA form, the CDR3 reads TGTGCCAGCAGCCAAGGGACAGGGGGTAGTCAGCCCCAGCATTTT.

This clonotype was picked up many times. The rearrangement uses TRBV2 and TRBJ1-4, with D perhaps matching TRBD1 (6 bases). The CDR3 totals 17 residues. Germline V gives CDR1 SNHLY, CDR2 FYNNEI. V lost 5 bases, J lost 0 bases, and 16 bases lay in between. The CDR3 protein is CASSLLRDIATNEKLFF. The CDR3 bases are TGTGCCAGCAGTTTGCTCCGGGACATTGCAACTAATGAAAAACTGTTTTTT. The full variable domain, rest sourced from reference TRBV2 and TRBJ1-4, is EPEVTQTPSHQVTQMGQEVILRCVPISNHLYFYWYRQILGQKVEFLVSFYNNEISEKSEIFDDQFSVERPDGSNFTLKIRSTKLEDSAMYFCASSLLRDIATNEKLFFGSGTQLSVL.

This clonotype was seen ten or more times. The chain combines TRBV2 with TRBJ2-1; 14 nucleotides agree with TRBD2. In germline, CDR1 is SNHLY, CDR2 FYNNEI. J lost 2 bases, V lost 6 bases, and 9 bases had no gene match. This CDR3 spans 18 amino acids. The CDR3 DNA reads TGTGCCAGCAGAAGACTAGCGGGGGGGCTTAGCGCCTACAATGAGCAGTTCTTC. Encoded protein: CASRRLAGGLSAYNEQFF.

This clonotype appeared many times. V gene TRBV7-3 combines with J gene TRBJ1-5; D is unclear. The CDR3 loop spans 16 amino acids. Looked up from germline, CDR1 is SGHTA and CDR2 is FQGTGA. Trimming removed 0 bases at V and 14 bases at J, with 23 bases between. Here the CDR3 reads CASSLTAGSFADIEHF. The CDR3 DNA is TGTGCCAGCAGCTTAACTGCAGGCTCCTTCGCCGACATCGAGCATTTT.

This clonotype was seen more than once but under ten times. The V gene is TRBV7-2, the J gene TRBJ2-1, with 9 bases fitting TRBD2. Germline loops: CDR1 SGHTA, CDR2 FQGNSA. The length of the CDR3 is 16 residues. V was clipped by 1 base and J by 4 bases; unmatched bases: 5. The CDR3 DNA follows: TGTGCCAGCAGCTTAGACCCTAGCGGGAAATACAATGAGCAGTTCTTC. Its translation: CASSLDPSGKYNEQFF.

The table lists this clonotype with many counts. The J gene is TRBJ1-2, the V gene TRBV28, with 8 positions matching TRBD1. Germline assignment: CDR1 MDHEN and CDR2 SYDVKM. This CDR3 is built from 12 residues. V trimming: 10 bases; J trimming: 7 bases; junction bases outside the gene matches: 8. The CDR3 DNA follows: TGTGCCACGGTGGACAGGGTAGCTGGCTACACCTTC. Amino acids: CATVDRVAGYTF.

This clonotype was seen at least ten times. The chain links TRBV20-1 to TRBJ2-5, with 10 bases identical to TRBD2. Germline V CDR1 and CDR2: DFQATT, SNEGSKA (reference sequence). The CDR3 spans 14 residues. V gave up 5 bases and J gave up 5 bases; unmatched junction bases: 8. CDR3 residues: CSAPKRGGLETQYF. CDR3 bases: TGCAGTGCTCCTAAGCGGGGGGGCCTGGAGACCCAGTACTTC.

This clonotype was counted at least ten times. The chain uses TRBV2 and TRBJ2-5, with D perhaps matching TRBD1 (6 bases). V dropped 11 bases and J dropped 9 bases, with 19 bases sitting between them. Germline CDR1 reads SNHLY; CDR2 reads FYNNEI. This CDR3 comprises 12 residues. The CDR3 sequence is CAGSQGPRAQYF. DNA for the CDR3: TGTGCCGGATCGCAGGGGCCCAGGGCCCAGTACTTC. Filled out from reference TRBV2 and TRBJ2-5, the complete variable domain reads EPEVTQTPSHQVTQMGQEVILRCVPISNHLYFYWYRQILGQKVEFLVSFYNNEISEKSEIFDDQFSVERPDGSNFTLKIRSTKLEDSAMYFCAGSQGPRAQYFGPGTRLLVL.

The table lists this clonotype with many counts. The CDR3 DNA follows: TGTGCCAGTAGTCCCCGGACCTGGCATGAGCAGTTCTTC. Encoded protein: CASSPRTWHEQFF. The V and J genes are TRBV19 and TRBJ2-1; D gene uncertain. There are 13 residues in the CDR3. V was trimmed by 5 bases and J by 8 bases, leaving 13 bases between them. Germline V lookup: CDR1 LNHDA, CDR2 SQIVND (reference sequence).

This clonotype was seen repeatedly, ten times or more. CDR3 nucleotide sequence: TGTGCCAGCAGTTCAGGACTAGCGGGATTCTACGAGCAGTACTTC. The encoded protein is CASSSGLAGFYEQYF. The rearrangement links TRBV28 to TRBJ2-7, with TRBD2 identical over 12 bases. V lost 4 bases and J lost 3; bases outside the gene matches: 4. The CDR3 is 15 residues long. Germline CDR1 reads MDHEN; CDR2 reads SYDVKM.

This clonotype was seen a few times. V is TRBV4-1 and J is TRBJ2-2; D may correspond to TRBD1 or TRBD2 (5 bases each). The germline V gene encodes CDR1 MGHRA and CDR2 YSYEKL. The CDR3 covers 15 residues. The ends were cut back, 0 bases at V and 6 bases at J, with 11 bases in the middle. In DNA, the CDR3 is TGCGCCAGCAGCCAAGACGGGGCGCGGGCCGGGGAGCTGTTTTTT. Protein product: CASSQDGARAGELFF.

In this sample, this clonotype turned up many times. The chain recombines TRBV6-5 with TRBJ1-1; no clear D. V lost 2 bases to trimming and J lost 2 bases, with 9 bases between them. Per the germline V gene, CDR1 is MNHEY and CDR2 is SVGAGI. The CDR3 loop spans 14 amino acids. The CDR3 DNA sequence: TGTGCCAGCAGTTACGAGGGTCCAAACACTGAAGCTTTCTTT. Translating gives CASSYEGPNTEAFF.

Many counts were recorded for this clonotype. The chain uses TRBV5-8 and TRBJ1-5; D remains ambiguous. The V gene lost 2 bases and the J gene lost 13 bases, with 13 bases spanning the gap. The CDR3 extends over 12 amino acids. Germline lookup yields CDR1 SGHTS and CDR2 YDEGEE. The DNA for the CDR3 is TGTGCCAGCAGCTTAAGTGTGCCCTCACAGCATTTT. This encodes CASSLSVPSQHF.

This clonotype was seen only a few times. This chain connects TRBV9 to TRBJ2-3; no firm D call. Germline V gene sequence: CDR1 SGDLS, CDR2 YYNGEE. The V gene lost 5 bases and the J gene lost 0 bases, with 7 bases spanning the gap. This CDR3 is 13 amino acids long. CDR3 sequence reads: CASRRSSTDTQYF. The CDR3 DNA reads TGTGCCAGCAGGCGGTCGAGCACAGATACGCAGTATTTT.

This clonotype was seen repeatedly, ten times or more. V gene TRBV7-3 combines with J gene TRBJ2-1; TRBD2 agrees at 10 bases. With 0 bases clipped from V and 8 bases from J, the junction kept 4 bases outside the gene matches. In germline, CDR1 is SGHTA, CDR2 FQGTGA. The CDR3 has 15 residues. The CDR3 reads CASSLTSGGADEQFF. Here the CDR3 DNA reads TGTGCCAGCAGCTTAACGAGCGGGGGGGCGGATGAGCAGTTCTTC. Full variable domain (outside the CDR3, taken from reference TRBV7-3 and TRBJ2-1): GAGVSQTPSNKVTEKGKYVELRCDPISGHTALYWYRQSLGQGPEFLIYFQGTGAADDSGLPNDRFFAVRPEGSVSTLKIQRTERGDSAVYLCASSLTSGGADEQFFGPGTRLTVL.

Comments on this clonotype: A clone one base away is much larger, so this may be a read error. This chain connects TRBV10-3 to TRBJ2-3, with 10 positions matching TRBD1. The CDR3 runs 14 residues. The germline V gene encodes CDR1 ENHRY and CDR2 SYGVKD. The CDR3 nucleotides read TGTGCCACGTCGACAGGGGGCGATCATGATACGCAGAATTTT. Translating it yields CATSTGGDHDTQNF.

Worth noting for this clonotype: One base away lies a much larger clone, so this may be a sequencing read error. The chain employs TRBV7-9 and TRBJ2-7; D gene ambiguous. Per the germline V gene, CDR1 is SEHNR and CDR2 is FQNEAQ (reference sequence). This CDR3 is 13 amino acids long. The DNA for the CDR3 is TGTGCCAACAGCTTAGTCGGATCCTACGAGCAGTACTTC. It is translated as CANSLVGSYEQYF.

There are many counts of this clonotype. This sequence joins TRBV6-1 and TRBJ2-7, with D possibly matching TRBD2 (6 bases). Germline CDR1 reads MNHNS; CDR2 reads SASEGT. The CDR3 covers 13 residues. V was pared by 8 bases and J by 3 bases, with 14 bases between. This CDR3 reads CASAWEVGYEQYF. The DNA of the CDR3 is TGTGCCAGCGCCTGGGAGGTCGGCTACGAGCAGTACTTC.

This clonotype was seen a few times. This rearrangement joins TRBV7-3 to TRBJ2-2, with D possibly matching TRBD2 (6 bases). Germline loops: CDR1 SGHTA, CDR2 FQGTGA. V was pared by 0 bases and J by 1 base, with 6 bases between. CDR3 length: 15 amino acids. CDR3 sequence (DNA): TGTGCCAGCAGCTTAACTAGCGGGAACACCGGGGAGCTGTTTTTT. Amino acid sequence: CASSLTSGNTGELFF. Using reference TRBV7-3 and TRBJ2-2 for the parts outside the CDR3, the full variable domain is GAGVSQTPSNKVTEKGKYVELRCDPISGHTALYWYRQSLGQGPEFLIYFQGTGAADDSGLPNDRFFAVRPEGSVSTLKIQRTERGDSAVYLCASSLTSGNTGELFFGEGSRLTVL.

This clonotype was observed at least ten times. The CDR3 loop is CASSLVNDRVNEQFF. As DNA, the CDR3 is TGTGCCAGCAGCTTAGTTAACGACAGGGTCAATGAGCAGTTCTTC. This rearrangement joins TRBV7-9 to TRBJ2-1, with 7 bases aligning to TRBD1. Losses at the gene ends were 1 base for V and 6 bases for J; bases not matched to a gene: 6. Germline V gene data show CDR1 as SEHNR and CDR2 as FQNEAQ (reference sequence). The CDR3 totals 15 residues.